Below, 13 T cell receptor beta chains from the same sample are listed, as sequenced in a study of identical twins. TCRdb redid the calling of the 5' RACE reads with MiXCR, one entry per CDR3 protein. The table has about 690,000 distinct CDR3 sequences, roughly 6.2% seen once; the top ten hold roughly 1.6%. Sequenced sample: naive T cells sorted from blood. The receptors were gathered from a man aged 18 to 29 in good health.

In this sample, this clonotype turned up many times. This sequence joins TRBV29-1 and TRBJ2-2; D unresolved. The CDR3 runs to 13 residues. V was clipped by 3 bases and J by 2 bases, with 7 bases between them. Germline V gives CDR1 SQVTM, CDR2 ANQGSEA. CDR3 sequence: CSVEQTNTGELFF. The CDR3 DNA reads TGCAGCGTTGAGCAGACTAACACCGGGGAGCTGTTTTTT.

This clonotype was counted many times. The DNA for the CDR3 is TGTGCCAGCAGTTACAGGGCGGGGGACGAGCAGTACTTC. Translation: CASSYRAGDEQYF. This chain uses TRBV12-3 or TRBV12-4 with TRBJ2-7, with D maybe TRBD2 (7 bases). The V end lost 4 bases, the J end lost 5 bases, and 12 bases lay between the germline ends. The CDR3 has 13 amino acids.

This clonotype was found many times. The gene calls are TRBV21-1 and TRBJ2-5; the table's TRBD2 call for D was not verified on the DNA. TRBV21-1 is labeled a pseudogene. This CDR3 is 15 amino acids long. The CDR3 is CASSKSNSVGETQYF. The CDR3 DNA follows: TGTGCCAGCAGCAAAAGTAATAGCGTTGGGGAGACCCAGTACTTC.

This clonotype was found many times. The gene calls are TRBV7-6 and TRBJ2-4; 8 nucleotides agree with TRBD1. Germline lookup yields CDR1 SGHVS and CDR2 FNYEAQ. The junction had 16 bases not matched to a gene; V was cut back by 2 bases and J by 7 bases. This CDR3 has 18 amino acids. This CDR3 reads CASSLSSSQGAALNIQYF. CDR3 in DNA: TGTGCCAGCAGCTTAAGTTCGAGTCAGGGGGCGGCGTTGAACATTCAGTACTTC. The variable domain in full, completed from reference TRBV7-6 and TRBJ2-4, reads GAGVSQSPRYKVTKRGQDVALRCDPISGHVSLYWYRQALGQGPEFLTYFNYEAQQDKSGLPNDRFSAERPEGSISTLTIQRTEQRDSAMYRCASSLSSSQGAALNIQYFGAGTRLSVL.

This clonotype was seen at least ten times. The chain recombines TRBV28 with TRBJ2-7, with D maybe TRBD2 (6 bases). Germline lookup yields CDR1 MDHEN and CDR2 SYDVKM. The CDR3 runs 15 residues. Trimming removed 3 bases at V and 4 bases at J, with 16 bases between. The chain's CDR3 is CASSLLSGSPYEQYF. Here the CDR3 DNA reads TGTGCCAGCAGTTTGTTGTCCGGGAGTCCATACGAGCAGTACTTC.

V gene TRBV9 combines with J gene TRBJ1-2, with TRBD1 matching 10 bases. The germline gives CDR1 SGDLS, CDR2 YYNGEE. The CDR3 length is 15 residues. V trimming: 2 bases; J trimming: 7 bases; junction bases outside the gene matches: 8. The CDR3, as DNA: TGTGCCAGCAGCGTGGGAGGACAGGGGGGACGTGGCTACACCTTC. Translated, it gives CASSVGGQGGRGYTF.

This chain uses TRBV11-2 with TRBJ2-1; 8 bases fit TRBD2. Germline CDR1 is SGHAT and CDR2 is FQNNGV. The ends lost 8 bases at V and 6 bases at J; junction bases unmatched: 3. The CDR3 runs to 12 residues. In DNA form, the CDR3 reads TGTGCCAGCGGGACTAGGGTCAATGAGCAGTTCTTC. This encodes CASGTRVNEQFF.

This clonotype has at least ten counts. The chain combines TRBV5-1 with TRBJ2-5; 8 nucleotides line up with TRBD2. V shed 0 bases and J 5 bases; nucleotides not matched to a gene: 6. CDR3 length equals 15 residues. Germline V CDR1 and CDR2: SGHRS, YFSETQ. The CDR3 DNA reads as TGCGCCAGCAGCTTGGCGGGGGGGCCGATGGAGACCCAGTACTTC. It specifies CASSLAGGPMETQYF.

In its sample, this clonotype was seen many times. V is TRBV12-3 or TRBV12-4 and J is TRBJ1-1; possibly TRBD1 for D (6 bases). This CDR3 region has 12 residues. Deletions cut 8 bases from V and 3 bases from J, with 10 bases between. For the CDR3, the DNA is TGTGCCAGCGGGGGCAGCTACACTGAAGCTTTCTTT. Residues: CASGGSYTEAFF.

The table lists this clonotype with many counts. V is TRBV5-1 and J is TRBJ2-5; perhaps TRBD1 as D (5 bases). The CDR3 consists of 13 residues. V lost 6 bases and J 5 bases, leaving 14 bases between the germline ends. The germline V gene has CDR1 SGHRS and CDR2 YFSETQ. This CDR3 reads CASKKDNPETQYF. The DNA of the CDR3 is TGCGCCAGCAAAAAGGACAACCCCGAGACCCAGTACTTC.

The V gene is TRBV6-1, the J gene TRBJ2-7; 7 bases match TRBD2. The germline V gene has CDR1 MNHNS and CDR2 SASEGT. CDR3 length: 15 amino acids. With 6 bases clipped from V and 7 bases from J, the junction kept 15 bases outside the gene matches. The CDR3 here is CASRAGGGLPDEQYV. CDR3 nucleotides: TGTGCCAGCAGGGCCGGGGGAGGGTTGCCGGATGAGCAGTACGTC.

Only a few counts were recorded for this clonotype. For the CDR3, the DNA is TGTGCCACCAGCAGGGGTGACAGGGGGCACGAGCAGTACTTC. Its translation is CATSRGDRGHEQYF. The chain couples TRBV15 to TRBJ2-7, with TRBD1 matching 10 bases. CDR1 and CDR2 (germline): LNHNV, YYDKDF (reference sequence). J lost 5 bases, V lost 3 bases, and 4 bases had no gene match. The CDR3 is 14 residues long.

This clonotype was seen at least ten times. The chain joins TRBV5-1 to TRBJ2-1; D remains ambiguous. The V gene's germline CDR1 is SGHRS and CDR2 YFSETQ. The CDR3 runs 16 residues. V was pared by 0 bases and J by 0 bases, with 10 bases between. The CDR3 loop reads CASSLASPPSYNEQFF. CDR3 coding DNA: TGCGCCAGCAGCTTGGCCTCTCCACCCTCCTACAATGAGCAGTTCTTC.